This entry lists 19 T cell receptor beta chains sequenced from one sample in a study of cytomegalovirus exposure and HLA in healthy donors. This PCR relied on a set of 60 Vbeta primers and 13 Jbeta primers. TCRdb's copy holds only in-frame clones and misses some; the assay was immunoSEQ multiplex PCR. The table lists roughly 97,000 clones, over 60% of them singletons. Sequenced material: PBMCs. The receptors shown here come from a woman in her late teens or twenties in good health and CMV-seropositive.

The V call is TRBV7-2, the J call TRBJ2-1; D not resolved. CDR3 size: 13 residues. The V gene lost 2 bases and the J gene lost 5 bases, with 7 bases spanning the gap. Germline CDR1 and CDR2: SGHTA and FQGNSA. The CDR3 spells CASSLSRDNEQFF. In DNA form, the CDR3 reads TGTGCCAGCAGCTTAAGCCGGGACAATGAGCAGTTCTTC.

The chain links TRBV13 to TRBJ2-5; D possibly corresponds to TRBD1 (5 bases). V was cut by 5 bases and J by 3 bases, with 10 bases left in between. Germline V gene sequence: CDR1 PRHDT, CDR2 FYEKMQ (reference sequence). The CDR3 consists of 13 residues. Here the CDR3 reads CASSDRTKETQYF. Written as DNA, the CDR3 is TGTGCCAGCAGCGACCGGACAAAAGAGACCCAGTACTTC. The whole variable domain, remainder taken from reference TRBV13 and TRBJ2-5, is AAGVIQSPRHLIKEKRETATLKCYPIPRHDTVYWYQQGPGQDPQFLISFYEKMQSDKGSIPDRFSAQQFSDYHSELNMSSLELGDSALYFCASSDRTKETQYFGPGTRLLVL.

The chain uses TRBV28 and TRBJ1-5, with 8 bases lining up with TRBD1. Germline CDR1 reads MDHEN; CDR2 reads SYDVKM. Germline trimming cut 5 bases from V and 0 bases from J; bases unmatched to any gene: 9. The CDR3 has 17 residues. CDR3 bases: TGTGCCAGCAGTCTAGGACAGGGTGAATATAGCAATCAGCCCCAGCATTTT. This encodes CASSLGQGEYSNQPQHF.

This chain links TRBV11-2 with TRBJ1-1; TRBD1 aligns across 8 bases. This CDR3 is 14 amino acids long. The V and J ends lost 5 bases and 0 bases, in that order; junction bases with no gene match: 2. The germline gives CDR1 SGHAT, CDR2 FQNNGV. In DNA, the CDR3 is TGTGCCAGCAGCACGACAGGGGTGAACACTGAAGCTTTCTTT. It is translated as CASSTTGVNTEAFF.

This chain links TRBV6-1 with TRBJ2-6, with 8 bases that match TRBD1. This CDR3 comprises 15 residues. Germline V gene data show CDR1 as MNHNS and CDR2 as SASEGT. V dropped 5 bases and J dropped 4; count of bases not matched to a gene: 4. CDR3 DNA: TGTGCCAGCAGTACAGGGGGGAAGGGGGCCAACGTCCTGACTTTC. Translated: CASSTGGKGANVLTF.

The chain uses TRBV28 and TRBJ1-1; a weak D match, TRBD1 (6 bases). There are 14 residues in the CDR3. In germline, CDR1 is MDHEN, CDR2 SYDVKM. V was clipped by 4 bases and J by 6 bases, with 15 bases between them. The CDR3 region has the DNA TGTGCCAGCAGTTGGGGGCAGGGGACCGCTGAAGCTTTCTTT. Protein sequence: CASSWGQGTAEAFF.

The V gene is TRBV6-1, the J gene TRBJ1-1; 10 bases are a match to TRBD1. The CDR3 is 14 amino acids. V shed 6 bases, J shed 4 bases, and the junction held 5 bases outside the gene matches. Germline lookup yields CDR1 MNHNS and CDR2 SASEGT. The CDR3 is CASRGTGAGTEAFF. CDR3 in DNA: TGTGCCAGCAGGGGGACAGGGGCTGGCACTGAAGCTTTCTTT.

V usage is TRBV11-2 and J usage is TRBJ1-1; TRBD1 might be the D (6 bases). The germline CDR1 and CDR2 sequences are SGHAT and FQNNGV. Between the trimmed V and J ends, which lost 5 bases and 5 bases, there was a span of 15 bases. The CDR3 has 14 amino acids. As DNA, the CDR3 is TGTGCCAGCAGCCTCAGGGGTGTGAGTACTGAAGCTTTCTTT. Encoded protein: CASSLRGVSTEAFF.

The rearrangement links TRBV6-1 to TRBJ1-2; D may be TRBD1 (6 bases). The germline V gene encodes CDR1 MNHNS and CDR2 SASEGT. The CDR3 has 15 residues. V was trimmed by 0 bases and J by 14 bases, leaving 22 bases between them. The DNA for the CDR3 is TGTGCCAGCAGTGAAGCTTATTCACAGGGCCCCCTTGTGACCTTC. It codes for CASSEAYSQGPLVTF.

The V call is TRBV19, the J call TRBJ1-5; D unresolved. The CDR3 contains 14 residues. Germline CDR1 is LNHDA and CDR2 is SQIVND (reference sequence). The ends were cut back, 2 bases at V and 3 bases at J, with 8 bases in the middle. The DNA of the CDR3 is TGTGCCAGTAGTATAATCGGGGACAATCAGCCCCAGCATTTT. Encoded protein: CASSIIGDNQPQHF.

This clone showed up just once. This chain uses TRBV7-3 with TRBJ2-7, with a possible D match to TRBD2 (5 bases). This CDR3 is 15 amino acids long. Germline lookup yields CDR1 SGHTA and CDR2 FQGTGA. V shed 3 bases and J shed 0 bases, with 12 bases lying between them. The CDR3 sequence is CASSFGGRLSYEQYF. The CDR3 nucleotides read TGTGCCAGCAGCTTTGGTGGGAGACTCTCCTACGAGCAGTACTTC.

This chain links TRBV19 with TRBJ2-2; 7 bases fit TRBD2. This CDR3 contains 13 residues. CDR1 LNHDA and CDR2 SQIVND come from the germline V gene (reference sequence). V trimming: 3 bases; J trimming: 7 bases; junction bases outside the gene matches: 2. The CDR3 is CASSIGGSGELFF. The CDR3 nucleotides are TGTGCCAGTAGTATTGGCGGGAGCGGGGAGCTGTTTTTT.

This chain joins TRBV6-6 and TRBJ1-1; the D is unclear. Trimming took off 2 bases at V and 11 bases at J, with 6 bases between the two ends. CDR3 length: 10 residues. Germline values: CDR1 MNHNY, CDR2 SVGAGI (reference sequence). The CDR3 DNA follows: TGTGCCAGCAGTTACCCCCCGGCTTTCTTT. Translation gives CASSYPPAFF.

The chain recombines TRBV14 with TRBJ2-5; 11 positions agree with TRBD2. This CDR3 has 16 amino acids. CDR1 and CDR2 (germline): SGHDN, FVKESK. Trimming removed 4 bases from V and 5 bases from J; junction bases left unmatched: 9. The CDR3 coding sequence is TGTGCCAGCAGCCCAAGCGGGAGACTAGCGGGGGAGACCCAGTACTTC. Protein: CASSPSGRLAGETQYF.

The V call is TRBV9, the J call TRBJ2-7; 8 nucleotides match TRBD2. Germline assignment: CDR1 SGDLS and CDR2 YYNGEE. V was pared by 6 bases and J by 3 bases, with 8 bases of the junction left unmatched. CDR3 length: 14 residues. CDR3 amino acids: CASTRTSQNYEQYF. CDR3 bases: TGTGCCAGCACCAGGACTAGCCAGAACTACGAGCAGTACTTC.

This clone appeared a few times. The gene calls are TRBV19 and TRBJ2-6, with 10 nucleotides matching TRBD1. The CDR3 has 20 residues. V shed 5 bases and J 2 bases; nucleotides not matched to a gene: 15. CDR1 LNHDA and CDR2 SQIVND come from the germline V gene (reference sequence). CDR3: CASSQWVPGQGIAGANVLTF. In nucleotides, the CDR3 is TGTGCCAGTAGTCAATGGGTACCGGGACAGGGGATTGCTGGGGCCAACGTCCTGACTTTC.

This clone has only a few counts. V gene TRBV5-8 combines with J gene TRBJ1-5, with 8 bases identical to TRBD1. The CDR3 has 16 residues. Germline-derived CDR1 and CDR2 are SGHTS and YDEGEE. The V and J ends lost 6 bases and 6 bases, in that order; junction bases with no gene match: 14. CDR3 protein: CASTEGQGYVRQPQHF. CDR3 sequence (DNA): TGTGCCAGCACCGAAGGACAGGGCTACGTTCGTCAGCCCCAGCATTTT.

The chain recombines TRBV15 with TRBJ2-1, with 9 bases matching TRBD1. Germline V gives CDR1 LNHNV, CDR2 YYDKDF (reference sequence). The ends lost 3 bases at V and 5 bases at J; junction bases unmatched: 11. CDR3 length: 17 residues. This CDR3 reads CATSSGTGTGTDNEQFF. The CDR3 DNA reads TGTGCCACCAGCAGTGGAACCGGGACAGGGACCGACAATGAGCAGTTCTTC.

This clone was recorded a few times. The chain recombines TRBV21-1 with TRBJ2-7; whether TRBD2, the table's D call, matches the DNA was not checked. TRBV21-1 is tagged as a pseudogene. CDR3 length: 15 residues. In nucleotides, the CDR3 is TGTGCCAGCAGCTTAGCAAGCGGGAGCTGGAACGAGCAGTACTTC. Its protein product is CASSLASGSWNEQYF.